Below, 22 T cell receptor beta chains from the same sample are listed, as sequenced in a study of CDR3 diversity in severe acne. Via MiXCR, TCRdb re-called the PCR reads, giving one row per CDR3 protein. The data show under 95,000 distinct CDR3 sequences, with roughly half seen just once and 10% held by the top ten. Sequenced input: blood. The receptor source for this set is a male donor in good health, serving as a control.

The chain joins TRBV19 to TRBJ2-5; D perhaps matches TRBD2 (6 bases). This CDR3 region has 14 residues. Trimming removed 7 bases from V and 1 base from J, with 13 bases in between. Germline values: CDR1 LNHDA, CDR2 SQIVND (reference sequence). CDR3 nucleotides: TGTGCCAGTACCATTAGCGGCACCCAAGAGACCCAGTACTTC. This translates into CASTISGTQETQYF. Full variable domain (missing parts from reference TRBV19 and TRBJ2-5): DGGITQSPKYLFRKEGQNVTLSCEQNLNHDAMYWYRQDPGQGLRLIYYSQIVNDFQKGDIAEGYSVSREKKESFPLTVTSAQKNPTAFYLCASTISGTQETQYFGPGTRLLVL.

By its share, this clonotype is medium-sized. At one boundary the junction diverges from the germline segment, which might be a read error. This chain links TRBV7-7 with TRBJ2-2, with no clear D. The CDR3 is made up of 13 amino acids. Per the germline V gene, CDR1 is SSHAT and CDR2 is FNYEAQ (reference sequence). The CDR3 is CASSLGPTGELFF. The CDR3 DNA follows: TGTGCTAGCAGCTTAGGGCCCACCGGGGAGCTGTTTTTT.

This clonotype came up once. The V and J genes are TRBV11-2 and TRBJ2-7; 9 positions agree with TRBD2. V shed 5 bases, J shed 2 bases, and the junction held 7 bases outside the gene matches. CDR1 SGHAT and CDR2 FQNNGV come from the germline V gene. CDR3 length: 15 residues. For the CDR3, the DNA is TGTGCCAGCAGCCCCCGAGCGGGGGGAACCTACGAGCAGTACTTC. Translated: CASSPRAGGTYEQYF.

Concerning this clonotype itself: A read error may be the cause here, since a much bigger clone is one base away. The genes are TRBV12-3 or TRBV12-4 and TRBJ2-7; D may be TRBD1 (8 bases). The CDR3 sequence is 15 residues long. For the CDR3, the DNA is TGTGCCAGCTCACTGCGGGGGACAGGAGCCTACGGGCAGTACTTC. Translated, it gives CASSLRGTGAYGQYF.

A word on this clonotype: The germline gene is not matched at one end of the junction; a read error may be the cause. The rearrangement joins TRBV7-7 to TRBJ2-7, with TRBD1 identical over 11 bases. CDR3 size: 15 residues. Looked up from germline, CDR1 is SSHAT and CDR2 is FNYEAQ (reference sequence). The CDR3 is CASSIGTGGSYEQYF. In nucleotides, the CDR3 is TGTGCTAGCAGCATCGGGACAGGGGGCTCCTACGAGCAGTACTTC. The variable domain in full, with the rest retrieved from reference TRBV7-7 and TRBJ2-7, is GAGVSQSPRYKVTKRGQDVTLRCDPISSHATLYWYQQALGQGPEFLTYFNYEAQPDKSGLPSDRFSAERPEGSISTLTIQRTEQRDSAMYRCASSIGTGGSYEQYFGPGTRLTVT.

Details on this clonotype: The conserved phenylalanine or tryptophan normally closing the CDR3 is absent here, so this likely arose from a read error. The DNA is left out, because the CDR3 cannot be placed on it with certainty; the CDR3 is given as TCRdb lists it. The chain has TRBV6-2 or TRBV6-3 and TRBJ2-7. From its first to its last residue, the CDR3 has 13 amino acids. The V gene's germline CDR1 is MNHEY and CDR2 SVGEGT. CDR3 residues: CASSPHGSSYEQL.

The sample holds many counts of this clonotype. The CDR3 reads CASSWGEGPYEQYF. CDR3 in DNA: TGTGCCAGCAGTTGGGGGGAGGGTCCCTACGAGCAGTACTTC. V and J are TRBV2 and TRBJ2-7, with 7 bases matching TRBD2. There are 14 residues in the CDR3. Per the germline V gene, CDR1 is SNHLY and CDR2 is FYNNEI. The V and J ends lost 5 bases and 2 bases, in that order; junction bases with no gene match: 6.

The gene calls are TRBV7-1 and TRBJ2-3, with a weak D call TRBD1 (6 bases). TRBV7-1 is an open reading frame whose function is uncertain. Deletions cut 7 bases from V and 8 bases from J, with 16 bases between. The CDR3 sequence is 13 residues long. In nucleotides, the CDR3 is TGTGCCAGCATAGGGGGAGTAGGAGGTACGCAGTATTTT. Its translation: CASIGGVGGTQYF.

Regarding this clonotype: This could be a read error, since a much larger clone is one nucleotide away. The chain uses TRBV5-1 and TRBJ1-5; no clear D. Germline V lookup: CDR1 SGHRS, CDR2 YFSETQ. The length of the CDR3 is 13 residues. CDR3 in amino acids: CASSLDLHQPRHF. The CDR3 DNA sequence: TGCGCCAGCAGCTTGGACCTACATCAGCCCCGGCATTTT.

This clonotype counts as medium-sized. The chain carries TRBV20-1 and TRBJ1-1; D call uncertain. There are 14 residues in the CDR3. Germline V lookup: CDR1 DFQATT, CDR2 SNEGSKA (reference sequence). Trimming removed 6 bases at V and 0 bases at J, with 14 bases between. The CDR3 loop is CSAPEWPMNTEAFF. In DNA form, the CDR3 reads TGCAGTGCCCCGGAGTGGCCAATGAACACTGAAGCTTTCTTT.

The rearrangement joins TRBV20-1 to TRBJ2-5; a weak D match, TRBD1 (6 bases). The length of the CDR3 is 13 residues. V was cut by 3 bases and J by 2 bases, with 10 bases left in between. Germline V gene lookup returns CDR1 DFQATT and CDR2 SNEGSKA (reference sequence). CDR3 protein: CSASRDTQETQYF. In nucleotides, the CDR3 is TGCAGTGCTAGCCGGGACACGCAAGAGACCCAGTACTTC.

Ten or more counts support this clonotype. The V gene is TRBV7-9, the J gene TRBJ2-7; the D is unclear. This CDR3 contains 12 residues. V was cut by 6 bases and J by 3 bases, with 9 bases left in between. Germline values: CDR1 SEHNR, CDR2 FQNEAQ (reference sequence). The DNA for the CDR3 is TGTGCCAGCAGTCCGTCGGGCTACGAGCAGTACTTC. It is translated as CASSPSGYEQYF.

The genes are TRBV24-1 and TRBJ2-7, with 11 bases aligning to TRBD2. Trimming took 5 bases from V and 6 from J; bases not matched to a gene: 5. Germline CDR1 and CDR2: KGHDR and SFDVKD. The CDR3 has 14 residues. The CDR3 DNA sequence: TGTGCCACCAGTGCCGTGACTAGCGGGATCGAGCAGTACTTC. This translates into CATSAVTSGIEQYF.

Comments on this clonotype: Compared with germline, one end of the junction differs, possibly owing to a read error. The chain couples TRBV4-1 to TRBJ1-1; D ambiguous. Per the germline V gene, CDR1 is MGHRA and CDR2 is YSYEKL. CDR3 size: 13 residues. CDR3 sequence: CTSSPLGDTEAFF. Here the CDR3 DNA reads TGCACCAGCAGCCCCCTTGGGGACACTGAAGCTTTCTTT.

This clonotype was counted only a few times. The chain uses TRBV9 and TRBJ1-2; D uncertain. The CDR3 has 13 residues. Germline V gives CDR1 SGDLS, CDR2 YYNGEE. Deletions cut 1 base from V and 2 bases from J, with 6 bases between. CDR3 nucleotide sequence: TGTGCCAGCAGCGTATCGGGGAACTATGGCTACACCTTC. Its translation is CASSVSGNYGYTF.

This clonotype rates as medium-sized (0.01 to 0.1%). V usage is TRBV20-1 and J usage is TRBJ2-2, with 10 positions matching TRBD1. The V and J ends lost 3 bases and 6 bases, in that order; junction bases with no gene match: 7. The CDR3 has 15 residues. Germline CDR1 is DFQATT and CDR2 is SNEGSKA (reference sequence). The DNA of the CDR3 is TGCAGTGCTAGTGTCCGGGACAGGGGTTCCGGGGAGCTGTTTTTT. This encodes CSASVRDRGSGELFF.

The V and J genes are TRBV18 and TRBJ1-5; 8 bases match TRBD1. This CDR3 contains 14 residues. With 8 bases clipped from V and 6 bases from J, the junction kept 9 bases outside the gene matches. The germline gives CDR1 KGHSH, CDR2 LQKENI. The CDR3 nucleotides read TGTGCCAGCCAGTTTCAGGGGGCGGGTCAGCCCCAGCATTTT. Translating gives CASQFQGAGQPQHF.

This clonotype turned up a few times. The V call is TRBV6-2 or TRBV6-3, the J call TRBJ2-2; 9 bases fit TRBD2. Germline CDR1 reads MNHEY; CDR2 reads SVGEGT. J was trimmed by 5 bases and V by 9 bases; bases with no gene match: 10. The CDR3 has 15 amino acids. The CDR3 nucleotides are TGTGCCAGAGGCCGAAGCGGGAGGAGAACCGGGGAGCTGTTTTTT. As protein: CARGRSGRRTGELFF.

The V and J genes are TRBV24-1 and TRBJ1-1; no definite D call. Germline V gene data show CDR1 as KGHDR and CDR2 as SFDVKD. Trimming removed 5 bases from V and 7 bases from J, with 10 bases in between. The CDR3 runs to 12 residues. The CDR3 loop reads CATSGPSLEAFF. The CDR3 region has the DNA TGTGCCACCAGTGGCCCCTCCCTTGAAGCTTTCTTT.

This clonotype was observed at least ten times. The CDR3 region has the DNA TGTGCCAGCAGTGAGAGGTTGTGGATGAACACTGAAGCTTTCTTT. Protein sequence: CASSERLWMNTEAFF. The chain employs TRBV2 and TRBJ1-1; D unresolved. This CDR3 has 15 amino acids. V lost 3 bases to trimming and J lost 0 bases, with 11 bases between them. Germline assignment: CDR1 SNHLY and CDR2 FYNNEI.

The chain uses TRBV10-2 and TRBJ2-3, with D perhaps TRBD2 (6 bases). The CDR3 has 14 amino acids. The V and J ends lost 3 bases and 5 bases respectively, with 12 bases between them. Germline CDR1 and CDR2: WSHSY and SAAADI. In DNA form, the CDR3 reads TGCGCCAGCAGTGAAAATGGGCGGGGAGATACGCAGTATTTT. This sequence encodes CASSENGRGDTQYF.

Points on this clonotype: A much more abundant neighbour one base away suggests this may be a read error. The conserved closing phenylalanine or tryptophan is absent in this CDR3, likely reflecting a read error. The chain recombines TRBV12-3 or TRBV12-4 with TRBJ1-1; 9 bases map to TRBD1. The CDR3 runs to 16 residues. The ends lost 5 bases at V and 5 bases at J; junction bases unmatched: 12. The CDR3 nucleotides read TGTGCCAGCAGTCCGACCGCTGGGACAGGGAGGACTGAAGCTTTCTCT. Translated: CASSPTAGTGRTEAFS.